This T cell receptor (beta chain) was sequenced in a study of OX40 agonist ivuxolimab in advanced cancers. Across the whole study: People in dose escalation had one of these cancers: hepatocellular carcinoma, melanoma, renal cell or head and neck cancer. Having had anti-PD-1, anti-PD-L1 or anti-CTLA-4 therapy before was allowed, and under 50% had some.

CDR3 length equals 15 residues. Per the germline V gene, CDR1 is MGHRA and CDR2 is YSYEKL. Trimming cost V 4 bases and J 4 bases; bases outside gene matches: 7. Generated by immunoSEQ multiplex PCR, the TCRdb table keeps only in-frame clones and is missing some. Counted here are under 70,000 clones, 80% to 90% occurring once; the ten biggest clones make up roughly 1.2%. Autoimmune disease history or systemic immunosuppression excluded patients. The chain uses TRBV4-1 and TRBJ1-1, with 9 bases matching TRBD1. The specimen was CD4+ or CD8+ T cells sorted from blood, collected in a trial of the OX40 agonist ivuxolimab. The receptor comes from an adult with an advanced solid tumor such as melanoma, head and neck, liver or kidney cancer. This CDR3 reads CASSLAGQGGTEAFF. Written as DNA, the CDR3 is TGCGCCAGCAGCCTCGCGGGACAGGGTGGCACTGAAGCTTTCTTT.